The 24 T cell receptor beta chains presented below share a single source sample, sequenced in a study of OX40 agonist ivuxolimab in advanced cancers. The library was built by means of the immunoSEQ multiplex PCR assay. TCRdb's version of the immuneACCESS table is confined to in-frame rearrangements and falls short of the full clone set. An unresolved V gene accounts for under half of the shortfall where checked; the remainder is of unknown origin. Within this sample are 70,000 to 95,000 clones, with roughly 88% of them counted one time only. The top ten clonotypes cover roughly 0.75% of the sample. This specimen consisted of CD4+ or CD8+ T cells sorted from blood, obtained in a trial of the OX40 agonist ivuxolimab. These receptors were taken from an adult with an advanced solid tumor such as melanoma, head and neck, liver or kidney cancer.

The V call is TRBV15, the J call TRBJ2-7, with a weak D call TRBD2 (5 bases). Looked up from germline, CDR1 is LNHNV and CDR2 is YYDKDF (reference sequence). V lost 5 bases to trimming and J lost 5 bases, with 16 bases between them. The CDR3 loop spans 14 amino acids. The CDR3 DNA reads as TGTGCCACCAGCGCTGGACCACTAGTCCACGAGCAGTACTTC. Protein: CATSAGPLVHEQYF. The variable domain in full, completed from reference TRBV15 and TRBJ2-7, reads DAMVIQNPRYQVTQFGKPVTLSCSQTLNHNVMYWYQQKSSQAPKLLFHYYDKDFNNEADTPDNFQSRRPNTSFCFLDIRSPGLGDTAMYLCATSAGPLVHEQYFGPGTRLTVT.

The genes are TRBV23-1 and TRBJ1-3; no reliable D call. TRBV23-1 is labeled an ORF, and its function is uncertain. The CDR3 has 18 residues. V lost 5 bases and J lost 10, with 30 bases in between. The CDR3 is CASSVNSRKSTPSKTIYF. The CDR3 coding sequence is TGCGCCAGCAGTGTCAACAGCAGGAAATCAACCCCCAGTAAAACCATATATTTT.

The J gene is TRBJ1-4, the V gene TRBV27, with D perhaps TRBD1 (5 bases). From germline, CDR1 is MNHEY and CDR2 SMNVEV (reference sequence). The CDR3 length is 15 residues. Trimming removed 6 bases at V and 5 bases at J, with 16 bases between. The chain's CDR3 is CASSSEQAGNEKLFF. The CDR3 nucleotides are TGTGCCAGCAGCTCCGAACAGGCCGGGAATGAAAAACTGTTTTTT.

Only one count was recorded for this clone. CDR3 residues: CASSSGLRLTQYF. CDR3 in DNA: TGTGCCAGCAGCTCCGGACTTCGATTAACGCAGTATTTT. This chain connects TRBV7-2 to TRBJ2-3, with a tentative D call TRBD2 (5 bases). V shed 4 bases and J shed 9 bases, with 14 bases lying between them. The CDR3 covers 13 residues. CDR1 is SGHTA and CDR2 is FQGNSA in the germline V gene.

V and J are TRBV7-2 and TRBJ1-6; D is unresolved. Per the germline V gene, CDR1 is SGHTA and CDR2 is FQGNSA. The germline V and J ends were trimmed by 1 base and 10 bases, with 8 bases remaining between them. The CDR3 consists of 13 residues. The CDR3 region has the DNA TGTGCCAGCAGCTTAGACCCCGAGTCACCCCTCCACTTT. Translation: CASSLDPESPLHF.

This clone was seen a single time. This chain connects TRBV11-3 to TRBJ2-7; D is uncertain. This CDR3 spans 14 amino acids. V was trimmed by 1 base and J by 0 bases, leaving 7 bases between them. CDR1 and CDR2 from the germline V gene are SGHNT and YENEEA. CDR3 residues: CASSLAGYSYEQYF. CDR3 DNA sequence: TGTGCCAGCAGCTTAGCCGGCTACTCCTACGAGCAGTACTTC.

The CDR3 DNA reads as TGTGCCAGCAGTTCCAATCCCCTCGGAACCTACGAGCAGTACTTC. Translated, it gives CASSSNPLGTYEQYF. V usage is TRBV28 and J usage is TRBJ2-7; D not resolved. Germline assignment: CDR1 MDHEN and CDR2 SYDVKM. The germline V and J ends were trimmed by 4 bases and 2 bases, with 15 bases remaining between them. The CDR3 runs to 15 residues. The full variable domain, in which reference TRBV28 and TRBJ2-7 provide the parts outside the CDR3, is DVKVTQSSRYLVKRTGEKVFLECVQDMDHENMFWYRQDPGLGLRLIYFSYDVKMKEKGDIPEGYSVSREKKERFSLILESASTNQTSMYLCASSSNPLGTYEQYFGPGTRLTVT.

This chain joins TRBV28 and TRBJ2-6; 7 nucleotides match TRBD1. Germline loops: CDR1 MDHEN, CDR2 SYDVKM. The CDR3 sequence is 17 residues long. V trimming: 5 bases; J trimming: 4 bases; junction bases outside the gene matches: 11. The CDR3 region is CASSSGQALVGANVLTF. DNA of the CDR3: TGTGCCAGCAGTAGTGGACAGGCACTAGTCGGGGCCAACGTCCTGACTTTC.

The CDR3 region is CASSLGGLATYNEQFF. DNA for the CDR3: TGTGCCAGCAGCTTAGGTGGACTAGCGACGTACAATGAGCAGTTCTTC. This chain connects TRBV7-9 to TRBJ2-1; 9 bases are shared with TRBD2. CDR1 and CDR2 from the germline V gene are SEHNR and FQNEAQ (reference sequence). The CDR3 sequence is 16 residues long. Losses at the gene ends were 1 base for V and 4 bases for J; bases not matched to a gene: 5.

The chain couples TRBV5-1 to TRBJ2-3; the D is unclear. CDR3 length: 13 amino acids. Germline V gene lookup returns CDR1 SGHRS and CDR2 YFSETQ. V shed 5 bases and J shed 2 bases, with 9 bases lying between them. This CDR3 is CASRTGPTDTQYF. Here the CDR3 DNA reads TGCGCCAGCAGGACTGGGCCCACAGATACGCAGTATTTT.

This clone has only one observation. V gene TRBV5-8 combines with J gene TRBJ2-6, with 9 bases that match TRBD1. The germline V gene encodes CDR1 SGHTS and CDR2 YDEGEE. The CDR3 has 15 amino acids. V was pared by 5 bases and J by 2 bases, with 2 bases of the junction left unmatched. The CDR3, as DNA: TGTGCCAGCAGGTACAGGGGGCCTGGGGCCAACGTCCTGACTTTC. Translating it yields CASRYRGPGANVLTF.

This clone has a handful of counts. Other DNA sequences of this sample code for an identical CDR3. J is TRBJ2-3 and V is TRBV30; D possibly uses TRBD1 or TRBD2 (5 bases each). CDR1 and CDR2 from the germline V gene are GTSNPN and SVGIG (reference sequence). The CDR3 has 12 amino acids. V lost 3 bases, J lost 4 bases, and 8 bases lay in between. CDR3 sequence (DNA): TGTGCCTGGAGCCGGGGCGCAGATACGCAGTATTTT. Encoded protein: CAWSRGADTQYF. Variable domain in full (rest from reference TRBV30 and TRBJ2-3): SQTIHQWPATLVQPVGSPLSLECTVEGTSNPNLYWYRQAAGRGLQLLFYSVGIGQISSEVPQNLSASRPQDRQFILSSKKLLLSDSGFYLCAWSRGADTQYFGPGTRLTVL.

This clone was seen a few times. The genes are TRBV6-5 and TRBJ2-7, with D possibly TRBD1 on 7 matching bases. CDR1 is MNHEY and CDR2 is SVGAGI in the germline V gene. With 5 bases removed from V and 7 bases from J, the gap between germline ends came to 12 bases. The CDR3 consists of 12 residues. The CDR3 loop reads CASSTPGGEQYF. The DNA for the CDR3 is TGTGCCAGCAGTACGCCAGGGGGGGAGCAGTACTTC.

This clone was detected once. This chain joins TRBV5-6 and TRBJ2-3; no definite D call. Germline CDR1 reads SGHDT; CDR2 reads YYEEEE. The CDR3 sequence is 14 residues long. The V and J ends lost 6 bases and 2 bases respectively, with 13 bases between them. Here the CDR3 reads CASTLGTITDTQYF. The DNA for the CDR3 is TGTGCCAGCACCCTAGGAACTATCACAGATACGCAGTATTTT.

The chain combines TRBV28 with TRBJ1-4, with 8 bases lining up with TRBD1. The length of the CDR3 is 15 residues. The V gene end was trimmed by 6 bases and the J gene end by 7 bases; junction bases not matched to a gene: 10. The V gene's germline CDR1 is MDHEN and CDR2 SYDVKM. The CDR3 DNA sequence: TGTGCCAGCAGCACTCACAGGGGGGCGGTTGAAAAACTGTTTTTT. It codes for CASSTHRGAVEKLFF.

The chain uses TRBV27 and TRBJ1-5; 8 bases align to TRBD1. The CDR3 sequence is 16 residues long. The J segment lost 10 bases and the V segment lost 1 base, leaving 12 bases of the junction unmatched. Germline CDR1 and CDR2: MNHEY and SMNVEV (reference sequence). CDR3 sequence (DNA): TGTGCCAGCAGTTTATTTGGACAGGGCGGCCTCAGCCCCCAGCATTTT. Encoded protein: CASSLFGQGGLSPQHF.

V usage is TRBV30 and J usage is TRBJ1-6; D unresolved. In germline, CDR1 is GTSNPN, CDR2 SVGIG (reference sequence). This CDR3 is built from 12 residues. V lost 2 bases to trimming and J lost 13 bases, with 12 bases between them. Written as DNA, the CDR3 is TGTGCCTGGAGTCCCCGAGACCATCCCCTCCACTTT. Translated: CAWSPRDHPLHF.

J is TRBJ1-4 and V is TRBV4-3, with a weak D call TRBD1 (5 bases). V lost 0 bases to trimming and J lost 8 bases, with 13 bases between them. CDR3 length: 15 residues. Germline V CDR1 and CDR2: LGHNA, YSLEER. The CDR3, as DNA: TGCGCCAGCAGCCAAGAGAGGATGAGGGACGAAAAACTGTTTTTT. Protein product: CASSQERMRDEKLFF.

This clone is a singleton in its sample. Written as DNA, the CDR3 is TGTGCCAGCACGGCAAGCTCCTACGAGCAGTACTTC. Its translation: CASTASSYEQYF. This chain connects TRBV6-5 to TRBJ2-7; D call uncertain. The CDR3 length is 12 residues. The V end lost 7 bases, the J end lost 0 bases, and 7 bases lay between the germline ends. CDR1 MNHEY and CDR2 SVGAGI come from the germline V gene.

The gene calls are TRBV5-5 and TRBJ1-5; 8 bases line up with TRBD1. The trim removed 4 bases at V and 4 bases at J, leaving 4 bases unmatched. Looked up from germline, CDR1 is SGHKS and CDR2 is YYEKEE (reference sequence). This CDR3 comprises 14 residues. In DNA, the CDR3 is TGTGCCAGCAGCCCAGGACAGGGTAATCAGCCCCAGCATTTT. Protein: CASSPGQGNQPQHF.

This chain joins TRBV7-2 and TRBJ2-2; D gene uncertain. Germline V CDR1 and CDR2: SGHTA, FQGNSA. The CDR3 sequence is 15 residues long. Between the trimmed V and J ends, which lost 7 bases and 3 bases, there was a span of 15 bases. DNA of the CDR3: TGTGCCAGCACCCTCAGTTCTGATTACACCGGGGAGCTGTTTTTT. Its protein is CASTLSSDYTGELFF.

The gene calls are TRBV6-6 and TRBJ1-2; no reliable D call. The CDR3 loop spans 14 amino acids. Germline V gene lookup returns CDR1 MNHNY and CDR2 SVGAGI (reference sequence). V was clipped by 7 bases and J by 0 bases, with 12 bases between them. CDR3 region: CASTLRAANYGYTF. CDR3 in DNA: TGTGCCAGCACCTTACGTGCGGCTAACTATGGCTACACCTTC.

The chain has TRBV7-3 and TRBJ2-3; D may be TRBD2 (5 bases). The V gene's germline CDR1 is SGHTA and CDR2 FQGTGA. Deletions cut 2 bases from V and 6 bases from J, with 15 bases between. The CDR3 has 15 amino acids. DNA of the CDR3: TGTGCCAGCAGCTTAGGAACCACTAGGGTGGATACGCAGTATTTT. Protein sequence: CASSLGTTRVDTQYF. Combining the CDR3 with reference TRBV7-3 and TRBJ2-3 gives the whole variable domain GAGVSQTPSNKVTEKGKYVELRCDPISGHTALYWYRQSLGQGPEFLIYFQGTGAADDSGLPNDRFFAVRPEGSVSTLKIQRTERGDSAVYLCASSLGTTRVDTQYFGPGTRLTVL.

The chain couples TRBV6-6 to TRBJ2-7; tentatively, D is TRBD1 or TRBD2 (5 bases each). Trimming cost V 2 bases and J 12 bases, with 17 bases left between them. The CDR3 loop spans 13 amino acids. In germline, CDR1 is MNHNY, CDR2 SVGAGI (reference sequence). In DNA, the CDR3 is TGTGCCAGCAGTTACGGTACGGGGCGTAAAGTGTACTTC. Translated, it gives CASSYGTGRKVYF.